Described below is a single T cell receptor beta chain sequence and its context. This receptor's antigen is unknown. Base qualities were left out, and no much larger clone turns up one base away. Collaborating institutions collected whole blood in K2EDTA tubes following their own protocols. For TCRbeta analysis, collaborator samples were shipped as frozen whole blood, as isolated PBMCs, or as DNA extracted from either sample type. The CDR3 runs 14 amino acids, cysteine and phenylalanine included. Of all the DNA, just the CDR3 is kept, 42 bases in frame from base 1. The CDR1 and CDR2 encoded by the germline V gene (reference sequence) are WNHNN and SYGVQD. V lost 4 bases and J lost 6 bases, and the count of bases not matched to a germline gene is 4. These data belong to a study of blood T cell repertoires in COVID-19 (dated by TCRdb to about 2020). A note on the overall study: Samples from collaborators originated in the United States, Italy and Spain and spanned both the acute and convalescent phases of COVID-19. The prospective study material was composed of cDNA or gDNA derived from T cells, B-cell-depleted T cells, or PBMCs. The dataset comprised deeply sampled blood TCRbeta repertoires from subjects exposed to, actively infected with, or recovered from COVID-19. The repertoires were released in a freely available public database intended as a resource for research on the immune response to SARS-CoV-2. Samples came from the ongoing ImmuneRACE study (first 160 participants) plus 1,254 subjects from 6 global collaborators. Sample metadata almost always included a de-identified subject ID, COVID-19 status, age in years and sex. Where available, HLA class I and class II types were obtained from metadata supplied by the sample provider rather than from assay-based typing. Beyond this particular receptor, the publication reports: Clinical and demographic metadata were provided uncurated, with the amount varying by source and participant.

The immunoSEQ Assay, a bias-controlled multiplex PCR, was used to amplify TCRbeta CDR3 regions from genomic DNA. As for how the authors treated the data: Within the assay, amplification of reference gene primers was used to estimate how many nucleated cells each sample contained. To quantify the absolute abundance of each unique TCRbeta CDR3 rearrangement, sequence reads were collapsed and filtered. Productive Simpson clonality was computed per sample as the square root of Simpson's diversity index over productive rearrangements. TCRdb's version of the immuneACCESS table is confined to in-frame rearrangements and falls short of the full clone set. An unresolved V gene accounts for under half of the shortfall where checked; the remainder is of unknown origin. V and J calls and clone size come straight from that table; D and trimming were deduced from the DNA. The sample table holds approximately 400,000 clones, of which about 89% were seen once. The top ten constitute around 1.3% of the sample.

Rearrangement joined TRBV10-1 to TRBJ2-1; 9 junctional bases match TRBD2. The clonotype was recovered from a man aged 35-49 years with acute or convalescent COVID-19. Sequenced material: peripheral blood. CDR3 reads: CASSVGGRANEQFF. The sequenced DNA is TGCGCCAGCAGTGTTGGCGGGAGGGCCAATGAGCAGTTCTTC.